In this sample, the clone carrying this T cell receptor (beta chain) turned up once. These data belong to a study of shared clonotypes between healthy human individuals. TCRdb's copy holds only in-frame clones and misses some; the assay was immunoSEQ multiplex PCR. The table shows roughly 500,000 clones, with around 96% occurring only once. V was shortened by 5 bases and J by 6 bases, with 14 bases between the two germline ends. Germline loops: CDR1 MNHNS, CDR2 SASEGT. CDR3 length equals 14 residues. The clonotype was recovered from a woman in her twenties or thirties in good health. Sequenced input: naive CD4+ T cells sorted from blood. Subset indicated: CD45RA+ positively selected. This sequence joins TRBV6-1 and TRBJ2-1, with D perhaps matching TRBD1 (6 bases). In nucleotides, the CDR3 is TGTGCCAGCAGTACATTACAGGGAATCAATGAGCAGTTCTTC. Translation: CASSTLQGINEQFF.